Listed below are T cell receptor beta chains from one sample, sequenced in a study of CD8 T cells in Susac syndrome. MiXCR was run by TCRdb on the immunoSEQ multiplex PCR reads, yielding one entry per CDR3 protein. The top ten clones hold 0.15% of a sample with roughly 150,000 distinct CDR3 sequences, 95% of them seen once. Sequencing was performed on CD8+ T cells from PBMCs. The receptors stem from a human donor with multiple sclerosis. Each CDR3 is given without its conserved first and last residue.

V: TRBV27
length: 11
J: TRBJ2-2
CDR3: ASSTKARGELF

V: TRBV6-5
length: 17
J: TRBJ1-1
CDR3: ASSYNPYREPLGGTEAF

V: TRBV20-1
length: 14
J: TRBJ2-4
CDR3: SARDLAELAKNIQY

V: TRBV27
length: 12
J: TRBJ1-6
CDR3: ASSLKGAHSPLH

V: TRBV7-6
length: 13
J: TRBJ2-2
CDR3: ASSLGTSGTGELF

V: TRBV27
length: 14
J: TRBJ1-5
CDR3: ASSKAGSYSNQPQH

V: TRBV30
length: 16
J: TRBJ2-1
CDR3: AWSEPGLALGSYNEQF

V: TRBV9
length: 14
J: TRBJ2-7
CDR3: ASSVEGQGDTYEQY

V: TRBV7-8
length: 13
J: TRBJ1-1
CDR3: ASSSLVDGDTEAF

V: TRBV30
length: 12
J: TRBJ1-5
CDR3: AWSPGMRGQPQH

V: TRBV5-4
length: 10
J: TRBJ1-2
CDR3: ASSLGGDGYT

V: TRBV7-9
length: 10
J: TRBJ1-2
CDR3: ASSPVIYGYT

V: TRBV3-1
length: 12
J: TRBJ2-1
CDR3: ASSQVGYYNEQF

V: TRBV13
length: 15
J: TRBJ2-3
CDR3: ASSPMTSGGTPDTQY

V: TRBV5-6
length: 12
J: TRBJ2-7
CDR3: ASSLRYKSYEQY

V: TRBV4-2
length: 18
J: TRBJ2-6
CDR3: ASSQPWTGGDSSGANVLT

V: TRBV20-1
length: 14
J: TRBJ2-5
CDR3: SARVPTSGGAETQY

V: TRBV4-1
length: 13
J: TRBJ2-5
CDR3: ASSQERGNQETQY

V: TRBV4-1
length: 13
J: TRBJ2-1
CDR3: ASSPTFDSYNEQF

V: TRBV30
length: 11
J: TRBJ2-7
CDR3: AWKGPPLYEQY

V: TRBV29-1
length: 12
J: TRBJ2-5
CDR3: SVESRGGLQTQY

V: TRBV3-1
length: 15
J: TRBJ1-4
CDR3: ASSPGHNFATNEKLF

V: TRBV6-1
length: 15
J: TRBJ2-3
CDR3: ASSKGTGGPATDTQY

V: TRBV23-1
length: 12
J: TRBJ2-2
CDR3: ASSQSTIAGELF

V: TRBV7-2
length: 15
J: TRBJ2-2
CDR3: ASSSLAGGRRTGELF

V: TRBV13
length: 13
J: TRBJ1-6
CDR3: ASSLGQGASSPLH

V: TRBV19
length: 13
J: TRBJ2-1
CDR3: ASSITRETYNEQF

V: TRBV7-9
length: 14
J: TRBJ2-5
CDR3: ASRWTGHSLRETQY

V: TRBV25-1
length: 14
J: TRBJ2-3
CDR3: ASSEFSGGAGDTQY

V: TRBV3-1
length: 10
J: TRBJ2-3
CDR3: ASSQEKDTQY